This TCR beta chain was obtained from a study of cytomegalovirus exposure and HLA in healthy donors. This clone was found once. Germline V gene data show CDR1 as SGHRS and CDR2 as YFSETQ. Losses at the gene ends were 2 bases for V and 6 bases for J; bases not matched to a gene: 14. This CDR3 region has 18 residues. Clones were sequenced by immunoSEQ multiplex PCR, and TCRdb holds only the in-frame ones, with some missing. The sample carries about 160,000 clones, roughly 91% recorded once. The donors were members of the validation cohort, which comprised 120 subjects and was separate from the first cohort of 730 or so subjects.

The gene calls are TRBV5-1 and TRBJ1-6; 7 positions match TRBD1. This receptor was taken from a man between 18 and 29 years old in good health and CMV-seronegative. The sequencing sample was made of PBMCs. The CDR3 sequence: CASSLGQVLSGSNSPLHF. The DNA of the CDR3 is TGCGCCAGCAGCTTAGGACAGGTTTTATCCGGATCTAATTCACCCCTCCACTTT.